This is a list of T cell receptor beta chains from one sample in a study of blood T cell repertoires in COVID-19. Assay used: immunoSEQ multiplex PCR; TCRdb lists only in-frame clones, some missing. This sample has about 68,000 clones, with about 83% found just once. Sequences were obtained from peripheral blood. Source of these receptors: a human donor in a cohort sampled during active COVID-19. Each CDR3 is given with its conserved first and last residue. The order of the fields is J gene, D gene, clone size, V gene, CDR3 protein. The D gene is left open where the match is weak. The size field is filled for only some rows; it gives once, few, many or a size class.

TRBJ1-4 NA NA TRBV11-2 CASSLGQAGLEKLFF
TRBJ2-3 TRBD2 NA TRBV15 CATSGGLAADTQYF
TRBJ2-7 NA NA TRBV7-2 CASSTPTSSNEQYF
TRBJ2-7 TRBD2 NA TRBV30 CAWDRGRGAYEQYF
TRBJ2-5 NA once TRBV11-2 CASSTRGGSVVRETQYF
TRBJ1-5 NA NA TRBV7-2 CASRRGEGSRQPQHF
TRBJ2-4 NA NA TRBV10-3 CAISHDFGQLAKNIQYF
TRBJ1-1 NA few TRBV28 CASHLPRGIGATEAFF
TRBJ1-1 NA once TRBV30 CAWSVSPGTEAFF
TRBJ2-5 NA NA TRBV29-1 CSVQHGETQYF
TRBJ1-1 TRBD1 NA TRBV7-9 CASSPGQGIHTEAFF
TRBJ2-5 NA NA TRBV7-8 CASSHKETQYF
TRBJ2-2 NA NA TRBV5-6 CASSLRVRGSGGELFF
TRBJ2-7 TRBD2 NA TRBV6-5 CASIPAGTMPVEQYF
TRBJ1-5 TRBD1 NA TRBV28 CASSPPTGTGRNQPQHF